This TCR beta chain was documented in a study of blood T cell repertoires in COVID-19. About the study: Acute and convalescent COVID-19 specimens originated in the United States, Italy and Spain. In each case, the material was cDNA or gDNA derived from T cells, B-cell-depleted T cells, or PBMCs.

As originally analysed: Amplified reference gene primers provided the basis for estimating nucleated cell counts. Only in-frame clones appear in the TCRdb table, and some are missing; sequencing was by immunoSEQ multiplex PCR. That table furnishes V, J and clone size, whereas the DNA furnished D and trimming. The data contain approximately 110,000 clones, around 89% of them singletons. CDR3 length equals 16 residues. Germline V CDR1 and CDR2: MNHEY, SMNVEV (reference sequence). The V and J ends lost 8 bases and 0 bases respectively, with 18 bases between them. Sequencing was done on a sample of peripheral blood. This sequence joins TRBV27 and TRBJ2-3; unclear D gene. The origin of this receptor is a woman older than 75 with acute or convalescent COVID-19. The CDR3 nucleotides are TGTGCCAGCGCCTGGAGCCCCGGATCTAGCACAGATACGCAGTATTTT. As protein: CASAWSPGSSTDTQYF.